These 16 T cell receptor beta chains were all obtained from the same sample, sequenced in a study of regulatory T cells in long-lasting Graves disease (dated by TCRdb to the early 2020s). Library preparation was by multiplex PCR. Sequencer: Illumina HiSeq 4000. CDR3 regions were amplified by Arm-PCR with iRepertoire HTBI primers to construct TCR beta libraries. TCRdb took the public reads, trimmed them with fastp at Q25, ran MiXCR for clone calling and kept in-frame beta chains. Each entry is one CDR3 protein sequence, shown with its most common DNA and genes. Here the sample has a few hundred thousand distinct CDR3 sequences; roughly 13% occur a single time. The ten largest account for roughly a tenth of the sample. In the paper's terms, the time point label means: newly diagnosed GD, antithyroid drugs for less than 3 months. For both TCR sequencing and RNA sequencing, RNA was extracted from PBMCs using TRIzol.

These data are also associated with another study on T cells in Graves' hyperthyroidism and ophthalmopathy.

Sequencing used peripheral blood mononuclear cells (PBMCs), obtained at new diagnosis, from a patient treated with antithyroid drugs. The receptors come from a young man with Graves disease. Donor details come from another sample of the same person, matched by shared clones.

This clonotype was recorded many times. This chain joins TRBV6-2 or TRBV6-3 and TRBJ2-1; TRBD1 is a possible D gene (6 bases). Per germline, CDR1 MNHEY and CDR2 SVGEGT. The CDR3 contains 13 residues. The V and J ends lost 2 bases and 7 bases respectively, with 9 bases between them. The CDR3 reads CASSYTQGNEQFF. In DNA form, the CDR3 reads TGTGCCAGCAGTTACACACAGGGAAATGAGCAGTTCTTC.

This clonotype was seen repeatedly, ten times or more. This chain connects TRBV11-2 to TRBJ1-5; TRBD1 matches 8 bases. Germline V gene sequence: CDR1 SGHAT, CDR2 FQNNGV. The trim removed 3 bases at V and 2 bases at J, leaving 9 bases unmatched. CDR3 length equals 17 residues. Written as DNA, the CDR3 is TGTGCCAGCAGCTTCGGACCCAGACAGGGGTGCAATCAGCCCCAGCATTTT. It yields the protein CASSFGPRQGCNQPQHF.

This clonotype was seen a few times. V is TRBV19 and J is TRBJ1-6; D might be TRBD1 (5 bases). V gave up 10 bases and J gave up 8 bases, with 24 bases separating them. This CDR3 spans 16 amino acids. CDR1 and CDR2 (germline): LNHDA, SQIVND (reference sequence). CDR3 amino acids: CATRMRSLSGDSPLHF. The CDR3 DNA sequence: TGTGCCACCCGTATGCGTAGTCTCTCGGGGGATTCACCCCTCCACTTT.

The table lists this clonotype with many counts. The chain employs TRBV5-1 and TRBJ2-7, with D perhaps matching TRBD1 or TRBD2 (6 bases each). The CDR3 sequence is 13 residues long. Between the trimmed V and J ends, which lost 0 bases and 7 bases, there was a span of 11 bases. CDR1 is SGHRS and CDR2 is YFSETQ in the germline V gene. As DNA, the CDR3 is TGCGCCAGCAGCTTGGGACAGGCGGGGGAGCAGTACTTC. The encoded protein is CASSLGQAGEQYF.

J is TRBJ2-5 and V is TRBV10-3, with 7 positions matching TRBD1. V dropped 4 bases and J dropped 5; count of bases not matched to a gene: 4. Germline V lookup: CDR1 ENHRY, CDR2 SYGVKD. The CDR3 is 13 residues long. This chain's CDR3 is CAISVDRDETQYF. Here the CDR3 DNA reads TGTGCCATCAGTGTCGACAGGGACGAGACCCAGTACTTC.

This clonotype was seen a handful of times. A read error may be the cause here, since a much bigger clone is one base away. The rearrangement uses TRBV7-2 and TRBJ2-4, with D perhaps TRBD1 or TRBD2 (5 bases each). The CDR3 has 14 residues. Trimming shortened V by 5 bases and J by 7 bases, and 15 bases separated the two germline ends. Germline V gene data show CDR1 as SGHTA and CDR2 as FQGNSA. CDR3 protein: CASSVAGSGNIQYF. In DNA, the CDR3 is TGTGCCAGCAGCGTGGCAGGGTCGGGGAACATTCAGTACTTC.

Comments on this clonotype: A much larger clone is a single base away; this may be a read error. CDR3 loop: CASSRDSNTGAFF. CDR3 DNA sequence: TGTGCCAGCAGTAGGGACTCGAACACTGGAGCTTTCTTT. V usage is TRBV6-2 or TRBV6-3 and J usage is TRBJ1-1, with D possibly TRBD1 on 5 matching bases. Germline assignment: CDR1 MNHEY and CDR2 SVGEGT. The length of the CDR3 is 13 residues.

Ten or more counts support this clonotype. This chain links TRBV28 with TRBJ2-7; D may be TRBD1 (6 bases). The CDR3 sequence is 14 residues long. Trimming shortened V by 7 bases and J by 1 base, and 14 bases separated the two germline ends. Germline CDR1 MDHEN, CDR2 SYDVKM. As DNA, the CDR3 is TGTGCCAGCATTATGGACAGTTTTTCCTACGAGCAGTACTTC. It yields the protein CASIMDSFSYEQYF.

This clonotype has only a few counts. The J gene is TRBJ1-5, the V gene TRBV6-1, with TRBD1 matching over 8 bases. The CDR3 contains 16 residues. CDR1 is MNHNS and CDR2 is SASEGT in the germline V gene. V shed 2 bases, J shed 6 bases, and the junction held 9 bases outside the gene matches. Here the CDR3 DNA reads TGTGCCAGCAGTGAACCCTGGCCAGGGGGCGGTCAGCCCCAGCATTTT. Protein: CASSEPWPGGGQPQHF.

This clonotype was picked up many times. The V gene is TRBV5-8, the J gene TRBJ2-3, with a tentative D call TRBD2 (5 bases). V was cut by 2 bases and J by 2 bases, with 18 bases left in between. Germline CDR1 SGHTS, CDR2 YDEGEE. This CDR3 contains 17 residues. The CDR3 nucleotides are TGTGCCAGCAGCTTAACACTACGGGAAAGTAACACAGATACGCAGTATTTT. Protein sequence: CASSLTLRESNTDTQYF.

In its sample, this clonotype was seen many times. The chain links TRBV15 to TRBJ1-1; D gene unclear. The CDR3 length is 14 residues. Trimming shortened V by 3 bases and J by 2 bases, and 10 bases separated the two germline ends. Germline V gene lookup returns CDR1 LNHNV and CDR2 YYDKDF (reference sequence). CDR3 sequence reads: CATSSGRRNTEAFF. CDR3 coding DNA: TGTGCCACCAGCAGTGGCAGAAGAAACACTGAAGCTTTCTTT.

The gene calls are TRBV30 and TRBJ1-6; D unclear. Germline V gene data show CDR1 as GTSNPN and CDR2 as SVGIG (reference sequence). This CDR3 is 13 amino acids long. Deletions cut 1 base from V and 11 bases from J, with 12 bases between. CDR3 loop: CAWSGYSEPPLHF. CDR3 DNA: TGTGCCTGGAGTGGATACTCGGAGCCACCCCTCCACTTT.

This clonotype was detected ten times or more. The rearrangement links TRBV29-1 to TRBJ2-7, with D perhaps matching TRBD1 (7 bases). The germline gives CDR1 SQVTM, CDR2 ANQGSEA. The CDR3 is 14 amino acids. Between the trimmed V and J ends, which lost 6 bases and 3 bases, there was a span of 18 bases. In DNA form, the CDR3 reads TGCAGCGTCCGATGGCAGGGGGGAAACTACGAGCAGTACTTC. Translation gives CSVRWQGGNYEQYF.

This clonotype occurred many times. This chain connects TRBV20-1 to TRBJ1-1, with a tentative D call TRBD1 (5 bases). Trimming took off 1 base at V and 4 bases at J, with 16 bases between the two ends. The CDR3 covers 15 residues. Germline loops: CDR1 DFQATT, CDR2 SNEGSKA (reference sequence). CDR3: CSARVRGREGTEAFF. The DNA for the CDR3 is TGCAGTGCTAGAGTAAGAGGCAGGGAAGGCACTGAAGCTTTCTTT.

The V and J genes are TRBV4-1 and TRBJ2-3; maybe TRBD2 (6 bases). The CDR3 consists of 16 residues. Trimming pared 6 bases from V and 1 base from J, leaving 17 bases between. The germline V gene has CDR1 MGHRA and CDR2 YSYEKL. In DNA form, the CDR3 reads TGCGCCAGCAGTAGCGGAGCCTCCGCCCGCACAGATACGCAGTATTTT. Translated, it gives CASSSGASARTDTQYF.

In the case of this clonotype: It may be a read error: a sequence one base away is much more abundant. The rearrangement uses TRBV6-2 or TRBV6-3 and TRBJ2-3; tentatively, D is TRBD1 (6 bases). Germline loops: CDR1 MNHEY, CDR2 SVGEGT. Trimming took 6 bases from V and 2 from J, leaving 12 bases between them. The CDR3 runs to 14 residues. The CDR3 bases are TGTGCCAGCAGCTCTGGGGGCCCCACAGATACGCAGTATTTT. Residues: CASSSGGPTDTQYF.